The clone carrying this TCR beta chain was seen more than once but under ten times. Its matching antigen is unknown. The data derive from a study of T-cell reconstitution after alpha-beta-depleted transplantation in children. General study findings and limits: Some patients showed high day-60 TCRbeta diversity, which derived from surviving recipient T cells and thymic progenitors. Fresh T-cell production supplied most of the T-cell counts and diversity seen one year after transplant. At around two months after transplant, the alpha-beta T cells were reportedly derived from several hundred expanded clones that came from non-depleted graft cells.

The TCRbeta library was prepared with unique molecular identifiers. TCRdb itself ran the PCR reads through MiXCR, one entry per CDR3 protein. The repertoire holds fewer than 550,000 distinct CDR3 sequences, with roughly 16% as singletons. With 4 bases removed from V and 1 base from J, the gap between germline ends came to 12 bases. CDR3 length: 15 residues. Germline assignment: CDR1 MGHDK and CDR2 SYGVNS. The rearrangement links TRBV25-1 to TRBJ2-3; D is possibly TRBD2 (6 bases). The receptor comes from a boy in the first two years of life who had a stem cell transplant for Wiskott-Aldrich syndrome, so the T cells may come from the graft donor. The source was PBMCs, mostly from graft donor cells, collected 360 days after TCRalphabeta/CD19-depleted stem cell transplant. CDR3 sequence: CASSASLARTDTQYF. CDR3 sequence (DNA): TGTGCCAGCAGTGCATCGCTAGCGCGCACAGATACGCAGTATTTT.